These 30 T cell receptor beta chains share one sample of origin, sequenced in a study of Ad26.COV2.S vaccination and SARS-CoV-2 variants. Sequencing was performed with immunoSEQ multiplex PCR; in TCRdb, only in-frame clones are kept and a portion is missing. The sample carries 300,000 to 400,000 clones, roughly 90% recorded once. Treatment reported: roughly 20 received Ad26.COV2.S at low or high dose, single or two shots; roughly five received placebo; per-sample allocation not given. Sampling occurred on day 63 after the first vaccine or placebo injection. This sample comprised peripheral blood, obtained in a trial of Ad26.COV2.S vaccine versus placebo. These receptors all come from a person aged 18-60 years who received the Ad26.COV2.S COVID-19 vaccine or a placebo.

This chain joins TRBV18 and TRBJ1-2, with 8 bases that match TRBD1. The junction had 7 bases not matched to a gene; V was cut back by 9 bases and J by 4 bases. This CDR3 has 13 residues. Germline V lookup: CDR1 KGHSH, CDR2 LQKENI. Here the CDR3 reads CASSGGVGYGYTF. For the CDR3, the DNA is TGTGCCAGTTCAGGGGGCGTCGGCTATGGCTACACCTTC.

The chain couples TRBV5-1 to TRBJ2-7, with TRBD1 matching over 8 bases. This CDR3 comprises 15 residues. The germline gives CDR1 SGHRS, CDR2 YFSETQ. The V segment lost 4 bases and the J segment 3 bases; nucleotides outside the gene matches: 9. CDR3 nucleotide sequence: TGCGCCAGCAGCCTTGGGACAGGAGGGGTCTACGAGCAGTACTTC. This codes for CASSLGTGGVYEQYF.

In this sample, this clone turned up a few times. The CDR3 is CASSQDLTRGGYGYTF. The CDR3, as DNA: TGCGCCAGCAGCCAAGACCTGACCCGCGGAGGGTATGGCTACACCTTC. The chain recombines TRBV4-3 with TRBJ1-2; D is unresolved. Germline CDR1 and CDR2: LGHNA and YSLEER. This CDR3 has 16 amino acids. Trimming removed 0 bases at V and 5 bases at J, with 16 bases between.

V usage is TRBV19 and J usage is TRBJ2-1; D may be TRBD1 (6 bases). Germline V gene data show CDR1 as LNHDA and CDR2 as SQIVND (reference sequence). Trimming left V 5 bases short and J 2 bases short, with 10 bases between. CDR3 length: 14 amino acids. CDR3 in amino acids: CASSPGQTYNEQFF. DNA for the CDR3: TGTGCCAGTAGTCCGGGACAAACCTACAATGAGCAGTTCTTC.

The chain links TRBV9 to TRBJ1-2, with 8 positions matching TRBD1. The germline V gene has CDR1 SGDLS and CDR2 YYNGEE. V gave up 4 bases and J gave up 4 bases; unmatched junction bases: 15. The CDR3 is 17 amino acids. CDR3 nucleotide sequence: TGTGCCAGCAGCCATCCGTTGTGGACAGGGTTGGGCTATGGCTACACCTTC. Protein product: CASSHPLWTGLGYGYTF.

The J gene is TRBJ1-1, the V gene TRBV4-3, with a tentative D call TRBD1 (6 bases). V dropped 8 bases and J dropped 3 bases, with 13 bases sitting between them. The V gene's germline CDR1 is LGHNA and CDR2 YSLEER. The CDR3 is 13 amino acids. The CDR3 is CASATNRDTEAFF. In nucleotides, the CDR3 is TGCGCCAGCGCAACGAACAGGGACACTGAAGCTTTCTTT.

The chain joins TRBV11-1 to TRBJ1-1, with D unresolved. The CDR3 has 12 residues. Trimming cost V 1 base and J 7 bases, with 7 bases left between them. Germline lookup yields CDR1 SGHAT and CDR2 FQDESV (reference sequence). The CDR3 here is CASSLGRFEAFF. DNA for the CDR3: TGTGCCAGCAGCTTAGGACGGTTTGAAGCTTTCTTT.

This clone was counted a single time. The genes are TRBV19 and TRBJ1-5, with TRBD1 identical over 9 bases. With V trimmed by 4 bases and J by 6 bases, 4 bases remained unmatched. Germline V gene data show CDR1 as LNHDA and CDR2 as SQIVND (reference sequence). CDR3 length: 14 amino acids. The DNA of the CDR3 is TGTGCCAGTAGTAACTGGACAGGGGTTCAGCCCCAGCATTTT. Its translation: CASSNWTGVQPQHF.

This chain links TRBV27 with TRBJ1-5; 10 positions agree with TRBD1. Germline V gene lookup returns CDR1 MNHEY and CDR2 SMNVEV (reference sequence). V trimming: 5 bases; J trimming: 4 bases; junction bases outside the gene matches: 5. CDR3 length: 15 amino acids. For the CDR3, the DNA is TGTGCCAGCAGTCCGAGGACAGGGGGAAATCAGCCCCAGCATTTT. It is translated as CASSPRTGGNQPQHF.

V usage is TRBV18 and J usage is TRBJ1-2; 8 nucleotides align to TRBD1. The CDR3 is made up of 14 amino acids. The germline CDR1 and CDR2 sequences are KGHSH and LQKENI. V was clipped by 3 bases and J by 4 bases; unmatched bases: 4. Here the CDR3 DNA reads TGTGCCAGCTCACCCGGGACAGGTCCCTATGGCTACACCTTC. Translated: CASSPGTGPYGYTF.

The chain joins TRBV3-1 (or the pseudogene TRBV3-2) to TRBJ1-1, with D possibly matching TRBD1 (5 bases). Germline assignment: CDR1 LGHDT and CDR2 YNNKEL (reference sequence). This CDR3 has 16 amino acids. The V end lost 0 bases, the J end lost 5 bases, and 16 bases lay between the germline ends. CDR3 loop: CASSQEGRAGATEAFF. CDR3 bases: TGTGCCAGCAGCCAAGAAGGCAGGGCAGGAGCGACTGAAGCTTTCTTT.

The chain carries TRBV28 and TRBJ1-4, with D perhaps matching TRBD1 (6 bases). The CDR3 has 14 residues. Germline values: CDR1 MDHEN, CDR2 SYDVKM. V was pared by 3 bases and J by 2 bases, with 7 bases between. The chain's CDR3 is CASSLGGTNEKLFF. The CDR3 DNA reads as TGTGCCAGCAGTTTGGGGGGCACTAATGAAAAACTGTTTTTT.

V and J are TRBV5-4 and TRBJ2-5, with D possibly matching TRBD2 (5 bases). Trimming took 3 bases from V and 2 from J, leaving 5 bases between them. CDR3 length: 12 amino acids. CDR1 and CDR2 from the germline V gene are SGHNT and YYREEE (reference sequence). CDR3 protein: CASSSGQETQYF. In DNA, the CDR3 is TGTGCCAGCAGCTCGGGGCAAGAGACCCAGTACTTC.

The V call is TRBV29-1, the J call TRBJ2-7; TRBD2 is a possible D gene (5 bases). The V gene lost 6 bases and the J gene lost 1 base, with 13 bases spanning the gap. CDR3 length: 13 amino acids. Per the germline V gene, CDR1 is SQVTM and CDR2 is ANQGSEA. CDR3: CSVGRSRSYEQYF. The CDR3 bases are TGCAGCGTAGGGAGAAGTCGGTCCTACGAGCAGTACTTC.

The V and J genes are TRBV3-1 (or the pseudogene TRBV3-2) and TRBJ1-4; D ambiguous. Trimming removed 0 bases at V and 10 bases at J, with 15 bases between. Germline V gene sequence: CDR1 LGHDT, CDR2 YNNKEL (reference sequence). The CDR3 contains 15 residues. Here the CDR3 reads CASSQDGVAYGKLFF. The CDR3 nucleotides read TGTGCCAGCAGCCAAGATGGGGTGGCCTACGGAAAACTGTTTTTT.

The chain carries TRBV7-9 and TRBJ2-3; 7 positions agree with TRBD2. Germline values: CDR1 SEHNR, CDR2 FQNEAQ (reference sequence). This CDR3 spans 14 amino acids. V was pared by 4 bases and J by 2 bases, with 3 bases of the junction left unmatched. CDR3 sequence (DNA): TGTGCCAGCAGCTCGGGGACTAACACAGATACGCAGTATTTT. This sequence encodes CASSSGTNTDTQYF.

This clone was seen only once. This chain connects TRBV7-2 to TRBJ1-2, with D possibly matching TRBD1 (5 bases). Per the germline V gene, CDR1 is SGHTA and CDR2 is FQGNSA. Deletions cut 5 bases from V and 8 bases from J, with 18 bases between. The CDR3 covers 14 residues. The CDR3 DNA reads TGTGCCAGCAGCCCCCTCAGACAGACGAGAGGCTACACCTTC. This translates into CASSPLRQTRGYTF.

With respect to this clone: Other DNA sequences within the sample encode an identical CDR3. The CDR3 DNA sequence: TGTGCCACCAGTGACCTCTACGAGCAGTACTTC. This translates into CATSDLYEQYF. This sequence joins TRBV24-1 and TRBJ2-7, with D unresolved. Trimming took 4 bases from V and 3 from J, leaving 3 bases between them. The CDR3 runs to 11 residues. Germline V gene data show CDR1 as KGHDR and CDR2 as SFDVKD.

J is TRBJ2-1 and V is TRBV4-2, with 11 nucleotides matching TRBD2. Trimming took 4 bases from V and 12 from J; bases not matched to a gene: 8. Germline V CDR1 and CDR2: LGHNA, YNFKEQ. This CDR3 is built from 14 residues. CDR3 amino acids: CASSPILAGAAQFF. CDR3 in DNA: TGTGCCAGCAGCCCCATACTAGCGGGAGCCGCGCAGTTCTTC.

The chain carries TRBV6-5 and TRBJ2-3, with D possibly being TRBD1 or TRBD2 (5 bases each). Trimming shortened V by 9 bases and J by 1 base, and 11 bases separated the two germline ends. The CDR3 totals 13 residues. Germline CDR1 MNHEY, CDR2 SVGAGI. CDR3 DNA sequence: TGTGCCAGTTGGGGGTATGGCACAGATACGCAGTATTTT. Residues: CASWGYGTDTQYF.

This chain links TRBV7-2 with TRBJ2-5, with a weak D call TRBD2 (6 bases). V lost 5 bases and J 5 bases, leaving 15 bases between the germline ends. CDR3 length: 14 residues. From germline, CDR1 is SGHTA and CDR2 FQGNSA. In DNA, the CDR3 is TGTGCCAGCAGCCTAGAGGGGAGGCGGGAGACCCAGTACTTC. Translation: CASSLEGRRETQYF. Complete variable domain (other parts from reference TRBV7-2 and TRBJ2-5): GAGVSQSPSNKVTEKGKDVELRCDPISGHTALYWYRQSLGQGLEFLIYFQGNSAPDKSGLPSDRFSAERTGGSVSTLTIQRTQQEDSAVYLCASSLEGRRETQYFGPGTRLLVL.

The chain joins TRBV7-9 to TRBJ2-2; 8 nucleotides line up with TRBD1. Germline CDR1 is SEHNR and CDR2 is FQNEAQ (reference sequence). J gave up 4 bases and V 4 bases, and 2 bases lay outside the gene matches. This CDR3 region has 14 residues. The CDR3 sequence is CASSSGQGTGELFF. CDR3 DNA: TGTGCCAGCAGCTCCGGACAGGGCACCGGGGAGCTGTTTTTT.

The rearrangement links TRBV7-2 to TRBJ1-4; no clear D gene. V dropped 5 bases and J dropped 3 bases, with 13 bases sitting between them. From germline, CDR1 is SGHTA and CDR2 FQGNSA. The CDR3 extends over 15 amino acids. Written as DNA, the CDR3 is TGTGCCAGCAGCAAAAACCAGGAGCCTAATGAAAAACTGTTTTTT. Translation: CASSKNQEPNEKLFF.

This clone has a handful of counts. The chain links TRBV11-3 to TRBJ2-1, with a possible D match to TRBD2 (7 bases). This CDR3 has 15 residues. Germline V gene sequence: CDR1 SGHNT, CDR2 YENEEA. V was trimmed by 0 bases and J by 4 bases, leaving 10 bases between them. The CDR3 loop reads CASSLEGGGYNEQFF. Written as DNA, the CDR3 is TGTGCCAGCAGCTTAGAAGGGGGGGGATACAATGAGCAGTTCTTC.

The chain employs TRBV11-2 and TRBJ2-5; 9 positions agree with TRBD1. From germline, CDR1 is SGHAT and CDR2 FQNNGV. This CDR3 is 16 amino acids long. V lost 1 base and J lost 1; bases outside the gene matches: 4. CDR3 nucleotide sequence: TGTGCCAGCAGCTTAGGCGGGACAGGGATCCAAGAGACCCAGTACTTC. Protein product: CASSLGGTGIQETQYF.

The chain carries TRBV28 and TRBJ2-1; maybe TRBD2 (6 bases). Germline V gene data show CDR1 as MDHEN and CDR2 as SYDVKM. There are 14 residues in the CDR3. The V end was cut by 4 bases, the J end by 9 bases, with 16 bases between. CDR3 residues: CASSYRLVVGEQFF. CDR3 coding DNA: TGTGCCAGCAGTTACCGACTAGTTGTGGGTGAGCAGTTCTTC.

The chain links TRBV9 to TRBJ2-5; D is undetermined. This CDR3 contains 14 residues. Germline CDR1 SGDLS, CDR2 YYNGEE. V was trimmed by 0 bases and J by 0 bases, leaving 6 bases between them. CDR3: CASSVGADQETQYF. CDR3 DNA sequence: TGTGCCAGCAGCGTAGGGGCGGACCAAGAGACCCAGTACTTC.

This clone occurred a few times. The J gene is TRBJ1-5, the V gene TRBV30; D unclear. CDR3 length equals 12 residues. Germline-derived CDR1 and CDR2 are GTSNPN and SVGIG (reference sequence). V lost 7 bases and J lost 1, with 8 bases in between. CDR3 residues: CASGNSNQPQHF. The CDR3 DNA is TGTGCCTCGGGTAACAGCAATCAGCCCCAGCATTTT.

This chain uses TRBV14 with TRBJ2-5; D is perhaps TRBD2 (7 bases). V lost 3 bases, J lost 4 bases, and 9 bases lay in between. Germline values: CDR1 SGHDN, CDR2 FVKESK. The CDR3 has 13 amino acids. The CDR3 DNA is TGTGCCAGCAGCCAGGGGGGGCGAGAGACCCAGTACTTC. This sequence encodes CASSQGGRETQYF.

The chain combines TRBV19 with TRBJ2-5, with TRBD1 as a possible D gene (6 bases). Germline V gene sequence: CDR1 LNHDA, CDR2 SQIVND (reference sequence). The CDR3 length is 16 residues. V lost 3 bases and J lost 1, with 15 bases in between. CDR3 bases: TGTGCCAGTAGTATCAGAGGAGGACAGAGCCAAGAGACCCAGTACTTC. It translates to CASSIRGGQSQETQYF.